This entry describes one TCR beta chain. Its target is not known. Germline CDR1 LGHNA, CDR2 YSLEER. V lost 0 bases and J lost 2; bases outside the gene matches: 2. There are 18 residues in the CDR3. Some clones are missing from TCRdb's copy, which holds only in-frame ones; the method was immunoSEQ multiplex PCR. Among more than 100,000 clones listed, 87% were seen once. The sample originates from a study of T cell responses to AZD1222 COVID-19 vaccine. Whole-study findings and limits: Seropositive at baseline were only a handful of AZD1222 recipients. Among vaccine-associated CD4 TCRs, coverage spanned spike, with dominance at 160-218 and 743-854. Repertoires were collected only later (after the peak T cell response had occurred). Females made up more of the donors, who were largely white British, and clonal diversity may have come out too low.

Specimen: peripheral blood, collected 28 days after the second AZD1222 dose. The TCR originated in an adult who received the AZD1222 COVID-19 vaccine. The rearrangement joins TRBV4-3 to TRBJ2-3, with TRBD2 matching over 16 bases. The CDR3 DNA follows: TGCGCCAGCAGCCAAGAGGGACTAGCGGGGGGGCCCACAGATACGCAGTATTTT. Its protein product is CASSQEGLAGGPTDTQYF.